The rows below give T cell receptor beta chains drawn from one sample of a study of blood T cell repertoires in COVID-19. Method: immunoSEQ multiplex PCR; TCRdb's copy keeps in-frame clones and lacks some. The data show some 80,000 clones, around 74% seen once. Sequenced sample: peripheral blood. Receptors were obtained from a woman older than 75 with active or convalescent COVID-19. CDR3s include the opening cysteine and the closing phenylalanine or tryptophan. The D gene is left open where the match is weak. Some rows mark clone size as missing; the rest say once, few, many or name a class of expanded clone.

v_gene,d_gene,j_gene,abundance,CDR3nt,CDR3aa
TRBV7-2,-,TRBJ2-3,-,TGTGCCAGCAGCTTAGGAGGACTCCACACAGATACGCAGTATTTT,CASSLGGLHTDTQYF
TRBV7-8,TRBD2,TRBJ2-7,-,TGTGCCAGCAGCCGAGCAGGCGGGAGGAGCTCCTACGAGCAGTACTTC,CASSRAGGRSSYEQYF
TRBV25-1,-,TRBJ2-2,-,TGTGCCAGTAAACCAGCCTCCTCCCGGGCCGGGGAGCTGTTTTTT,CASKPASSRAGELFF
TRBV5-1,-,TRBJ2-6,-,TGCGCCAGCAGCATTCAGGAATCTGGGGCCAACGTCCTGACTTTC,CASSIQESGANVLTF
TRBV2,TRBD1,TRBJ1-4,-,TGTGCCAGCAGGGGGCAGGGGGCAACTAATGAAAAACTGTTTTTT,CASRGQGATNEKLFF
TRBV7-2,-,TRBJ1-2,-,TGTGCCAGCAGCTTAGCTGCGGGGGCGCGTATCTATGGCTACACCTTC,CASSLAAGARIYGYTF
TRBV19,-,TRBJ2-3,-,TGTGCCAGTACCTTGGACAGAGGCACAGATACGCAGTATTTT,CASTLDRGTDTQYF
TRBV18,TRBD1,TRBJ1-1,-,TGTGCCAGCTCATCAATACAGGGGGGCACTGAAGCTTTCTTT,CASSSIQGGTEAFF
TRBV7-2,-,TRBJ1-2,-,TGTGCCAGCAGCTTAGACGGGACAACGCCTGGCTATGGCTACACCTTC,CASSLDGTTPGYGYTF
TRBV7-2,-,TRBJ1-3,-,TGTGCCAGCAGCAACCGACAGTCGCTCTCCGGAAACACCATATATTTT,CASSNRQSLSGNTIYF
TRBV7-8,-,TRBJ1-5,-,TGTGCCAGCAGCTTATTTTTCGGGAACACAAATCAGCCCCAGCATTTT,CASSLFFGNTNQPQHF
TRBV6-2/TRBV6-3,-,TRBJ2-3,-,TGTGCCAGCAGCCCCCTAGATACGCAGTATTTT,CASSPLDTQYF
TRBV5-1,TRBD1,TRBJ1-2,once,TGCGCCAGCAGCTTAGTTCCGGGACAGGGGTCGGGCTACACCTTC,CASSLVPGQGSGYTF
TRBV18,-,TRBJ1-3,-,TGTGCCAGCTCACCACCAGACAAGTTTGGAAACACCATATATTTT,CASSPPDKFGNTIYF
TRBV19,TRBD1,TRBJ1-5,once,TGTGCCAGTAGTCTACTGGGACAGGGAAGGTACAGCAATCAGCCCCAGCATTTT,CASSLLGQGRYSNQPQHF
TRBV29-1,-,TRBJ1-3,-,TGCAGCGTTGATACCGGGGTTGGAAACACCATATATTTT,CSVDTGVGNTIYF
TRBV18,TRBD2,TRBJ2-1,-,TGTGCCAGCTCTAAAAATCCTAGCGGGACCAATGAGCAGTTCTTC,CASSKNPSGTNEQFF
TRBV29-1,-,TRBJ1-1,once,-,CSVWGQGSFF
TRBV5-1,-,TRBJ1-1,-,TGCGCCAGCAGCTTGCGGTCAAACACTGAAGCTTTCTTT,CASSLRSNTEAFF
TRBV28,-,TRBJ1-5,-,TGTGCCAGCAGAACTATACGCAATCAGCCCCAGCATTTT,CASRTIRNQPQHF
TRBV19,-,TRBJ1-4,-,TGTGCCAGTAGTTTTGCCGCCGGGGTGAGTGAAAAACTGTTTTTT,CASSFAAGVSEKLFF
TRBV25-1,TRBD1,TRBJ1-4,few,TGTGCCAGCCAAAGACAGGGGAGGAATGAAAAACTGTTTTTT,CASQRQGRNEKLFF
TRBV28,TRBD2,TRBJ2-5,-,TGTGCCAGCAGTCCTTTGGGGACTAGCAGGGAGACCCAGTACTTC,CASSPLGTSRETQYF
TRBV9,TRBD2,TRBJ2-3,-,TGTGCCAGCAGCCTGACTAGCGGGGGTCTGGGCGATACGCAGTATTTT,CASSLTSGGLGDTQYF
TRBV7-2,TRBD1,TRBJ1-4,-,TGTGCCAGCAGCCCGGGGACAGGGGGGCGTGAAAAACTGTTTTTT,CASSPGTGGREKLFF
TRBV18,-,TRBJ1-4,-,TGTGCCAGCTCACCAGCGACAGGTGTTGAAAAACTGTTTTTT,CASSPATGVEKLFF
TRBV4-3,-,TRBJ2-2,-,TGCGCCAGCAGCCGGTCCGGCGGGTTGGGCACCGGGGAGCTGTTTTTT,CASSRSGGLGTGELFF
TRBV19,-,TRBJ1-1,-,TGTGCCAGCTTATTTCCGGGACATTCGAACACTGAAGCTTTCTTT,CASLFPGHSNTEAFF